Each of the 5 T cell receptor beta chains below was sequenced from the same sample in a study of human T cells and chemical hapten exposure. Each CDR3 protein is one row after TCRdb ran MiXCR on the RACE reads. The sample contains 75,000 to 100,000 distinct CDR3 sequences, roughly 10% of which appear only once. Documented time point: patch test 1, 2 weeks after DPC sensitization. Treatment meaning: therapeutic diphenylcyclopropenone sensitization with weekly scalp DPC. The sample consisted of whole blood, taken in connection with sensitization to the hapten diphenylcyclopropenone (DPC). These receptors all come from a man aged 35 to 55 with alopecia areata. Some clones in this sample may be carry-over from other donors' samples.

V gene TRBV7-2 combines with J gene TRBJ2-7; D is ambiguous. This CDR3 has 12 amino acids. Looked up from germline, CDR1 is SGHTA and CDR2 is FQGNSA. V lost 5 bases to trimming and J lost 6 bases, with 11 bases between them. The CDR3 is CASSRPGGEQYF. The CDR3 nucleotides read TGTGCCAGCAGCCGCCCAGGCGGCGAGCAGTACTTC.

The table lists this clonotype with a few counts. This rearrangement joins TRBV19 to TRBJ2-5; 8 positions match TRBD1. The CDR3 has 14 residues. Germline V gene lookup returns CDR1 LNHDA and CDR2 SQIVND (reference sequence). The V gene end was trimmed by 4 bases and the J gene end by 4 bases; junction bases not matched to a gene: 5. CDR3 coding DNA: TGTGCCAGTAGTACCGGACAGGGAGGAGAGACCCAGTACTTC. This sequence encodes CASSTGQGGETQYF. Using reference TRBV19 and TRBJ2-5 for the parts outside the CDR3, the full variable domain is DGGITQSPKYLFRKEGQNVTLSCEQNLNHDAMYWYRQDPGQGLRLIYYSQIVNDFQKGDIAEGYSVSREKKESFPLTVTSAQKNPTAFYLCASSTGQGGETQYFGPGTRLLVL.

This clonotype has a handful of counts. V gene TRBV29-1 combines with J gene TRBJ2-1; 13 bases fit TRBD2. CDR1 SQVTM and CDR2 ANQGSEA come from the germline V gene. The V and J ends lost 4 bases and 4 bases, in that order; junction bases with no gene match: 10. CDR3 size: 17 residues. DNA for the CDR3: TGCAGCGTTGCGGGACTAGCGGGACCTGGGGTATACAATGAGCAGTTCTTC. Translated: CSVAGLAGPGVYNEQFF.

This clonotype was seen many times. This chain links TRBV7-9 with TRBJ1-4; D perhaps matches TRBD1 (5 bases). The length of the CDR3 is 14 residues. Germline V gene sequence: CDR1 SEHNR, CDR2 FQNEAQ (reference sequence). V lost 5 bases, J lost 3 bases, and 10 bases lay in between. The DNA of the CDR3 is TGTGCCAGCAGCCCCCAGGGACCTAATGAAAAACTGTTTTTT. Protein sequence: CASSPQGPNEKLFF. Variable domain in full (rest from reference TRBV7-9 and TRBJ1-4): DTGVSQNPRHKITKRGQNVTFRCDPISEHNRLYWYRQTLGQGPEFLTYFQNEAQLEKSRLLSDRFSAERPKGSFSTLEIQRTEQGDSAMYLCASSPQGPNEKLFFGSGTQLSVL.

V usage is TRBV12-3 or TRBV12-4 and J usage is TRBJ1-6; D is ambiguous. The CDR3 consists of 14 residues. V lost 3 bases, J lost 8 bases, and 11 bases lay in between. The CDR3 DNA is TGTGCCAGCAGTTTGAATGGGCTTGATTCACCCCTCCACTTT. Encoded protein: CASSLNGLDSPLHF.